Shown below are 30 T cell receptor beta chains from a single sample sequenced in a study of T cells in Graves' hyperthyroidism and ophthalmopathy. TCR beta CDR3 regions were amplified from RNA. An initial round of RT-PCR targeting the TCR CDR3 relied on the HTBI primer set. Via MiXCR, TCRdb re-called the multiplex PCR reads, giving one row per CDR3 protein. The sample comprises approximately 690,000 distinct CDR3 sequences, roughly 15% of which are singletons, and approximately 13% rests with the top ten. Sequencing used blood. All receptors come from a woman in her 50s with Graves' ophthalmopathy.

In its sample, this clonotype was seen many times. The chain links TRBV29-1 to TRBJ1-1; TRBD1 is a possible D gene (5 bases). The CDR3 is made up of 12 amino acids. V dropped 5 bases and J dropped 1 base, with 8 bases sitting between them. CDR1 is SQVTM and CDR2 is ANQGSEA in the germline V gene. The CDR3 loop reads CSVSTGNTEAFF. CDR3 sequence (DNA): TGCAGCGTTAGTACAGGGAACACTGAAGCTTTCTTT.

V usage is TRBV6-9 and J usage is TRBJ2-3, with TRBD2 matching over 8 bases. Per the germline V gene, CDR1 is MNHGY and CDR2 is SVAAGI. The CDR3 runs 15 residues. V lost 5 bases and J lost 0; bases outside the gene matches: 4. CDR3 in DNA: TGTGCCAGCAGTAAGCGGGAGTATAGCACAGATACGCAGTATTTT. Amino acid sequence: CASSKREYSTDTQYF.

V gene TRBV5-6 combines with J gene TRBJ1-5; tentative D call: TRBD1 (5 bases). Per germline, CDR1 SGHDT and CDR2 YYEEEE. V lost 1 base and J 4 bases, leaving 18 bases between the germline ends. The CDR3 extends over 17 amino acids. The CDR3 reads CASSLMKGINQNQPQHF. The DNA for the CDR3 is TGTGCCAGCAGCTTGATGAAGGGGATCAACCAAAATCAGCCCCAGCATTTT.

This clonotype has at least ten counts. The chain links TRBV5-1 to TRBJ2-1; 10 bases align to TRBD2. Germline values: CDR1 SGHRS, CDR2 YFSETQ. V shed 1 base and J 6 bases; nucleotides not matched to a gene: 4. This CDR3 has 15 residues. The CDR3 region has the DNA TGCGCCAGCAGCTTGTTCCCTAGCGGGAGCAATGAGCAGTTCTTC. Encoded protein: CASSLFPSGSNEQFF.

In this sample, this clonotype turned up a few times. J is TRBJ2-1 and V is TRBV29-1; 11 positions match TRBD1. From germline, CDR1 is SQVTM and CDR2 ANQGSEA. The J segment lost 4 bases and the V segment lost 4 bases, leaving 3 bases of the junction unmatched. This CDR3 has 14 amino acids. The DNA of the CDR3 is TGCAGCGTTGGGACAGGGGGCTTTTACAATGAGCAGTTCTTC. Translation gives CSVGTGGFYNEQFF.

The chain links TRBV12-3 or TRBV12-4 to TRBJ2-1; TRBD1 agrees at 9 bases. The CDR3 spans 15 residues. V was clipped by 4 bases and J by 9 bases; unmatched bases: 10. CDR3 nucleotide sequence: TGTGCCAGCAGTTCCGGGACAGGGTTAGTCGGTGAGCAGTTCTTC. Protein sequence: CASSSGTGLVGEQFF.

This chain links TRBV20-1 with TRBJ1-5; no firm D call. Germline loops: CDR1 DFQATT, CDR2 SNEGSKA (reference sequence). Trimming removed 6 bases from V and 6 bases from J, with 27 bases in between. This CDR3 spans 17 amino acids. CDR3 amino acids: CSATNPPGGIFSQPQHF. CDR3 DNA sequence: TGCAGTGCGACGAACCCCCCGGGCGGAATATTTAGTCAGCCCCAGCATTTT.

This clonotype was picked up many times. This rearrangement joins TRBV4-1 to TRBJ2-3; D gene uncertain. The CDR3 has 15 amino acids. Trimming took 1 base from V and 6 from J, leaving 14 bases between them. Germline values: CDR1 MGHRA, CDR2 YSYEKL. The DNA of the CDR3 is TGCGCCAGCAGCCAAGTGGCCTCATCAGTGGATACGCAGTATTTT. Translation gives CASSQVASSVDTQYF.

This clonotype was counted at least ten times. This chain connects TRBV28 to TRBJ2-7; D unclear. Germline V gene lookup returns CDR1 MDHEN and CDR2 SYDVKM. Trimming left V 2 bases short and J 0 bases short, with 8 bases between. There are 14 residues in the CDR3. This chain's CDR3 is CASSLRLNSYEQYF. In DNA form, the CDR3 reads TGTGCCAGCAGTTTACGCCTAAACTCCTACGAGCAGTACTTC.

This clonotype showed up many times. The chain couples TRBV28 to TRBJ2-7; 7 positions agree with TRBD2. The CDR3 has 15 amino acids. The trim removed 7 bases at V and 2 bases at J, leaving 11 bases unmatched. Germline CDR1 is MDHEN and CDR2 is SYDVKM. CDR3 protein: CASTLPPSGTYEQYF. The CDR3 nucleotides are TGTGCCAGCACCTTACCCCCTAGCGGAACCTACGAGCAGTACTTC.

In its sample, this clonotype was seen many times. The chain combines TRBV20-1 with TRBJ2-2, with unresolved D. Trimming took 3 bases from V and 6 from J, leaving 5 bases between them. CDR1 and CDR2 (germline): DFQATT, SNEGSKA (reference sequence). The length of the CDR3 is 11 residues. The CDR3 region is CSASGAGELFF. The CDR3 coding sequence is TGCAGTGCTAGCGGAGCCGGGGAGCTGTTTTTT.

This clonotype occurred a few times. V is TRBV24-1 and J is TRBJ1-4; perhaps TRBD1 as D (5 bases). Germline V gives CDR1 KGHDR, CDR2 SFDVKD. The CDR3 loop spans 14 amino acids. V lost 4 bases to trimming and J lost 8 bases, with 13 bases between them. The CDR3 reads CATSEPGPEEKLFF. DNA for the CDR3: TGTGCCACCAGTGAACCAGGGCCAGAGGAAAAACTGTTTTTT.

This clonotype was counted ten times or more. V and J are TRBV6-2 or TRBV6-3 and TRBJ1-1; the D gene is possibly TRBD1 (6 bases). Germline V gene lookup returns CDR1 MNHEY and CDR2 SVGEGT. This CDR3 spans 13 amino acids. V shed 5 bases and J shed 3 bases, with 10 bases lying between them. This chain's CDR3 is CASSNHRDTEAFF. DNA of the CDR3: TGTGCCAGCAGTAACCACAGGGACACTGAAGCTTTCTTT.

This clonotype has a count of ten or more. V and J are TRBV6-6 and TRBJ2-1, with D maybe TRBD2 (6 bases). Germline assignment: CDR1 MNHNY and CDR2 SVGAGI (reference sequence). Trimming removed 2 bases at V and 4 bases at J, with 12 bases between. The CDR3 loop spans 15 amino acids. For the CDR3, the DNA is TGTGCCAGCAGTTACGGGGGGTCAGGATACAATGAGCAGTTCTTC. Amino acid sequence: CASSYGGSGYNEQFF.

This clonotype came up a few times. V gene TRBV20-1 combines with J gene TRBJ1-2; D is ambiguous. CDR1 is DFQATT, CDR2 SNEGSKA, per germline (reference sequence). The CDR3 totals 13 residues. V lost 0 bases and J 7 bases, leaving 12 bases between the germline ends. The CDR3 sequence is CSARDASQGGYTF. CDR3 nucleotides: TGCAGTGCTAGAGATGCGAGCCAAGGTGGCTACACCTTC.

The rearrangement joins TRBV12-5 to TRBJ2-1, with TRBD2 matching 8 bases. V trimming: 5 bases; J trimming: 3 bases; junction bases outside the gene matches: 3. The germline CDR1 and CDR2 sequences are LGHNT and FRNRAP. The CDR3 loop spans 14 amino acids. The CDR3 DNA follows: TGTGCTAGTGGTCCCGGGACTAGCTACAATGAGCAGTTCTTC. It codes for CASGPGTSYNEQFF.

As to this clonotype: A read error may explain this, as a much larger clone is one base away. This sequence joins TRBV28 and TRBJ2-5; tentative D call: TRBD2 (5 bases). CDR3 length: 13 residues. CDR1 MDHEN and CDR2 SYDVKM come from the germline V gene. CDR3 amino acids: CASSFTWGETRYF. The CDR3 DNA is TGTGCCAGCAGCTTCACTTGGGGAGAGACCCGGTACTTC.

The chain recombines TRBV12-3 or TRBV12-4 with TRBJ2-1, with 9 bases lining up with TRBD2. This CDR3 has 12 amino acids. V shed 2 bases and J 15 bases; nucleotides not matched to a gene: 5. The CDR3 sequence is CASSLPGTSLFF. The DNA of the CDR3 is TGTGCCAGCAGTTTACCCGGGACTAGCCTGTTCTTC.

This clonotype was counted ten times or more. Written as DNA, the CDR3 is TGCAGTGCGGGATCGATCGGCTACGAGCAGTACTTC. Its protein is CSAGSIGYEQYF. The rearrangement uses TRBV20-1 and TRBJ2-7; D unclear. Germline-derived CDR1 and CDR2 are DFQATT and SNEGSKA (reference sequence). CDR3 length: 12 residues. V dropped 6 bases and J dropped 3 bases, with 12 bases sitting between them.

This clonotype was seen a handful of times. This rearrangement joins TRBV7-6 to TRBJ2-5; perhaps TRBD2 as D (7 bases). CDR1 and CDR2 (germline): SGHVS, FNYEAQ. This CDR3 has 17 amino acids. The V end lost 2 bases, the J end lost 5 bases, and 21 bases lay between the germline ends. The CDR3 reads CASSLRGGWGGEETQYF. The CDR3 DNA follows: TGTGCCAGCAGCTTAAGGGGGGGCTGGGGAGGCGAGGAGACCCAGTACTTC.

Ten or more counts support this clonotype. CDR3 in DNA: TGTGCCAGCAGTAGGCAGGCTTCCTCCTACGAGCAGTACTTC. Its protein product is CASSRQASSYEQYF. The rearrangement uses TRBV6-1 and TRBJ2-7, with unresolved D. The CDR3 is 14 residues long. Trimming stripped 5 bases from V and 0 bases from J, with 11 bases between. CDR1 is MNHNS and CDR2 is SASEGT in the germline V gene.

This clonotype was recorded at least ten times. The chain links TRBV28 to TRBJ1-2; possibly TRBD1 for D (5 bases). Trimming left V 5 bases short and J 8 bases short, with 15 bases between. The germline V gene encodes CDR1 MDHEN and CDR2 SYDVKM. CDR3 length equals 13 residues. The chain's CDR3 is CASSPGGLEGYTF. DNA of the CDR3: TGTGCCAGCAGTCCGGGGGGACTGGAGGGCTACACCTTC.

This clonotype was recorded at least ten times. The V and J genes are TRBV6-1 and TRBJ1-2, with D possibly matching TRBD1 (5 bases). CDR1 and CDR2 from the germline V gene are MNHNS and SASEGT. This CDR3 is built from 14 residues. V was shortened by 5 bases and J by 9 bases, with 19 bases between the two germline ends. Here the CDR3 DNA reads TGTGCCAGCAGTCGGCACCCCTCCAGGGATAGCTACACCTTC. It translates to CASSRHPSRDSYTF.

Many counts were recorded for this clonotype. The chain combines TRBV28 with TRBJ1-1; no firm D call. Germline V lookup: CDR1 MDHEN, CDR2 SYDVKM. The V and J ends lost 7 bases and 4 bases respectively, with 16 bases between them. The CDR3 totals 14 residues. Here the CDR3 reads CASTAARQSTEAFF. As DNA, the CDR3 is TGTGCCAGCACAGCCGCGAGGCAGAGCACTGAAGCTTTCTTT.

This chain links TRBV30 with TRBJ2-1; 9 bases align to TRBD2. The length of the CDR3 is 15 residues. The germline V gene encodes CDR1 GTSNPN and CDR2 SVGIG (reference sequence). The V segment lost 5 bases and the J segment 5 bases; nucleotides outside the gene matches: 10. The CDR3 nucleotides are TGTGCCTGGCAGAAAGCGGGAGGCCCCAACAATGAGCAGTTCTTC. This codes for CAWQKAGGPNNEQFF.

A word on this clonotype: This clone may be a read error of a much larger clone one base away. V gene TRBV12-3 or TRBV12-4 combines with J gene TRBJ2-3; 8 bases are a match to TRBD2. J lost 4 bases, V lost 3 bases, and 6 bases had no gene match. CDR3 length equals 15 residues. This CDR3 is CASSFDGGDADTQYF. DNA of the CDR3: TGTGCCAGCAGTTTCGACGGGGGGGATGCAGATACGCAGTATTTT.

Only a few counts were recorded for this clonotype. The chain has TRBV14 and TRBJ2-2, with unresolved D. The V gene lost 5 bases and the J gene lost 4 bases, with 8 bases spanning the gap. Germline V gene sequence: CDR1 SGHDN, CDR2 FVKESK. The CDR3 runs 13 residues. CDR3 loop: CASSWGSTGELFF. The CDR3 DNA reads TGTGCCAGCAGCTGGGGATCCACCGGGGAGCTGTTTTTT.

This chain's CDR3 is CASSTGASSYNEQFF. In nucleotides, the CDR3 is TGTGCCAGCAGTACTGGGGCTAGCTCCTACAATGAGCAGTTCTTC. The V call is TRBV25-1, the J call TRBJ2-1; TRBD1 might be the D (5 bases). The V gene's germline CDR1 is MGHDK and CDR2 SYGVNS. The V end was cut by 5 bases, the J end by 0 bases, with 11 bases between. This CDR3 region has 15 residues.

The V and J genes are TRBV4-3 and TRBJ2-3, with D unclear. There are 14 residues in the CDR3. Germline V lookup: CDR1 LGHNA, CDR2 YSLEER. V was trimmed by 0 bases and J by 0 bases, leaving 4 bases between them. The CDR3 bases are TGCGCCAGCAGCCAAGAGAGCAGCACAGATACGCAGTATTTT. Its protein is CASSQESSTDTQYF.

This clonotype was found many times. The chain couples TRBV5-1 to TRBJ2-3; D remains ambiguous. CDR1 SGHRS and CDR2 YFSETQ come from the germline V gene. The CDR3 consists of 16 residues. Trimming shortened V by 0 bases and J by 1 base, and 12 bases separated the two germline ends. Here the CDR3 reads CASSLVGQFGTDTQYF. The CDR3 DNA reads as TGCGCCAGCAGCTTGGTTGGCCAGTTCGGCACAGATACGCAGTATTTT.